The source of this T cell receptor (beta chain) is a study of T cell repertoires in cytomegalovirus infection. About the study: Both CMV infection and a matching HLA type were indicated by public TCR beta signatures.

TCRdb analysed the reads with MiXCR anew, one entry per CDR3 protein. The top ten clones hold roughly 8% of a sample with hundreds of thousands of distinct CDR3 sequences, around 24% of them seen once. Study-wide results and limits: Summed frequency of public TCR beta families distinguished CMV carriers with the relevant HLA.

This CDR3 has 15 amino acids. The germline gives CDR1 DFQATT, CDR2 SNEGSKA (reference sequence). V was shortened by 6 bases and J by 3 bases, with 19 bases between the two germline ends. Concerning this clonotype itself: The antigen remains unidentified.

The chain uses TRBV20-1 and TRBJ2-3, with D unresolved. The specimen was CD8+ T cells from PBMCs. This clonotype was sampled from a human donor in good health (CMV status not recorded). Some clones in this sample may be carry-over from other donors' samples. CDR3 DNA: TGCAGTGCCCGTCAGGCCCTTTTCCAGACAGATACGCAGTATTTT. This sequence encodes CSARQALFQTDTQYF.